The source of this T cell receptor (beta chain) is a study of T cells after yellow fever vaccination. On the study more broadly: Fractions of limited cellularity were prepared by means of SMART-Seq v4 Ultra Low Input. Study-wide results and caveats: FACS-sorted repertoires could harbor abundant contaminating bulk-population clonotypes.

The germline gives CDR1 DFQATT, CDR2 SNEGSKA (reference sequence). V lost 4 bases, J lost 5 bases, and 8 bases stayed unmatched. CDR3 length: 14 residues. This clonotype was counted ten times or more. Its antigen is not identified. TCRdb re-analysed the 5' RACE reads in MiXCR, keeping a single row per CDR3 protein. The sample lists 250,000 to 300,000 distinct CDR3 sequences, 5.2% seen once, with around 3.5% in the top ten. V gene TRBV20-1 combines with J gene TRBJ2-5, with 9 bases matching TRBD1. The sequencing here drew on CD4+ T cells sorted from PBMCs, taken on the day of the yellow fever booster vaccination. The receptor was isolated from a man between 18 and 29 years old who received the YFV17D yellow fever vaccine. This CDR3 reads CSAKTTGGLETQYF. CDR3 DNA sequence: TGCAGTGCTAAGACCACAGGGGGCCTGGAGACCCAGTACTTC.